Reported below is one TCR beta chain. Its antigen is still unknown. Base qualities are not recorded, but no much larger clone differs from it by a single base. TCR CDR3 regions were amplified from genomic DNA by multiplex PCR using the deep immunoSEQ assay. For each cell subset, the extracted genomic DNA was distributed evenly across all wells of several immunoSEQ 96-well plates, and each plate served as one replicate. Each replicate PCR for sorted subsets received around 200 ng genomic DNA, equal to around 32,000 T cell genomes. Purified libraries were measured with a Qubit 3.0 fluorometer, size-checked on a Bioanalyzer 2100, and measured again with the KAPA Library Quantification kit. Every immunoSEQ 96-well plate was sequenced on a dedicated single-read 150-cycle Illumina NextSeq 550 flow cell. For the original study's pipeline: Because only junctional sequences without quality scores were contained in the immunoSEQ output, filtering matching that applied to full-length reads could not be performed. Sequences were annotated with PyIR, a Python wrapper for IgBLAST v1.9, and V/J genes and CDR3 were assigned using IMGT germline references. Any read was removed if the V/J assignment was weak (E-value above 1e-6), the CDR3 was missing, or the read contained stop codons, out-of-frame junctions, or ambiguous translated residues. V3J clonotypes were defined as sequences sharing the same inferred V gene, J gene, and CDR3 amino acid sequence. To compute the percentage overlap between repertoires, the number of shared unique clonotypes was divided by the size of the smaller repertoire. RTK rarefaction, the Chao1 estimator, and Recon v2.1 estimates of unobserved clonotypes were used to assess repertoire richness. For all TCRbeta clonotypes obtained by the gDNA method from a few donors, generation probabilities were computed with OLGA. TCRdb limited this immuneACCESS table to in-frame rearrangements with V and J called. A share of clones is missing; checked studies link under half to unresolved V genes, and the rest is unexplained. V, J and clone size are those of that table, while D and trimming were read from the DNA. This sample gives 2 million to 2.5 million clones in total; 80% to 95% of them show up just once. The ten largest clones add up to 0.37% of the sample.

There are 13 amino acids in the CDR3, from cysteine to phenylalanine inclusive. Only the CDR3 portion is preserved as DNA: 39 bases, with reading frame beginning at the first base. Trimming at the junction amounts to 3 bases on V and 4 bases on J, and the germline ends lie 10 bases apart. CDR1 SEHNR and CDR2 FQNEAQ are derived from the germline V gene (reference sequence). Donors were healthy HIV-negative adults with no recently reported acute infections or vaccinations. All donors were Caucasian adults living in Nashville, Tennessee, USA. Magnetic negative selection was used to enrich CD4+ T cells, after which naive cells were positively selected on CD45RA and the negative fraction became the memory subset. After blood collection by leukapheresis, PBMCs were isolated using Ficoll-Histopaque density gradient centrifugation and then cryopreserved in the vapor phase of liquid nitrogen. Purity and quantity of every magnetically sorted T cell population were checked by analytical flow cytometry. Each sorted fraction had its genomic DNA isolated and then quantified by UV absorbance on a Nanodrop 2000c.

This entry comes from a study of shared clonotypes between healthy human individuals (dated by TCRdb to the early 2020s). With regard to the full study: A few men and two women, aged 18 to 49 years, made up the cohort. For each donor, three plates each were used for CD4 naive and CD4 memory, two plates were used for CD8 naive, and one plate was used for CD8 memory. Libraries were prepared and TCR repertoires were sequenced by different laboratories using diverse techniques, in order to increase sequencing depth and limit assay-specific biases. Leukapheresis yielded between about 0.8 and 8.9 billion PBMCs per donor. The study deeply sequenced blood TCR repertoires of five healthy adults to estimate repertoire size and the extent of clonotype sharing between individuals. Paper-wide results and their limitations: Incomplete sequencing was indicated by rarefaction of sorted-subset datasets, despite the large sequencing depth. Estimated clonotype richness was generally larger for naive than for memory subsets. Based on pairwise subsampling, the degree of clonotype sharing among donors was expected to be affected by sequencing depth. About 4.5% of naive CD4, 3.5% of naive CD8, about 2.4% of memory CD4, and approximately 0.39% of memory CD8 clonotypes were shared across a few donors. Compared with non-shared clonotypes, clonotypes shared by all four sorted-subset donors had higher generation probabilities. Sampling was restricted to blood, and TCR repertoires in tissue are likely to differ from TCR repertoires in blood. Because the study included a small number of donors, the genetic and exposure-history diversity represented was limited.

The sequencing sample was made of naive CD4+ T cells from PBMCs. In the paper's terms, the cell subset or site label means: CD45RA+ positively selected. This TCR came from a man aged 18 to 35 in good health. Some clones in this sample may be carry-over from other donors' samples. The chain couples TRBV7-9 to TRBJ2-7; no confident D gene assignment can be made. The bases are TGTGCCAGCAGCTTTGCCTCTTTGTACGAGCAGTACTTC. This encodes CASSFASLYEQYF.